The rows below give T cell receptor beta chains drawn from one sample of a study of vaccination and CD4 T cells after COVID-19. Their recognized antigens are unknown. TCRdb re-called the PCR reads with MiXCR, one entry per CDR3 protein. The profile shows about 7,300 distinct CDR3 sequences, less than 60% of them singletons. Sequenced sample: CD4+ T cells from blood, cultured in vitro. The receptors stem from a human donor who had recovered from COVID-19. The conserved cysteine and the conserved F or W are not part of the CDR3 here. The size of a clone is reported for some rows only, either as once, few or many, or as a class for expanded clones.

v_call: TRBV6-4
j_call: TRBJ2-7
clone_size: few
cdr3_aa: ASSVERDHYEQY

v_call: TRBV7-2
j_call: TRBJ2-6
clone_size: -
cdr3_aa: ASSLGDRRSGANVLT

v_call: TRBV20-1
j_call: TRBJ2-7
clone_size: -
cdr3_aa: SVRTGLPSSYEQY

v_call: TRBV11-2
j_call: TRBJ2-7
clone_size: -
cdr3_aa: ASSRLGTLSYEQY

v_call: TRBV7-8
j_call: TRBJ2-7
clone_size: -
cdr3_aa: ASSFRPATYEQY

v_call: TRBV20-1
j_call: TRBJ1-1
clone_size: few
cdr3_aa: SARGDLNTEAF

v_call: TRBV11-2
j_call: TRBJ1-1
clone_size: -
cdr3_aa: ASSLDGRLGTEAF

v_call: TRBV20-1
j_call: TRBJ1-1
clone_size: -
cdr3_aa: SAIAHTEAF

v_call: TRBV7-2
j_call: TRBJ2-7
clone_size: few
cdr3_aa: ASSLVSQGAYEQY

v_call: TRBV20-1
j_call: TRBJ1-1
clone_size: -
cdr3_aa: SAKYGGKNTEAF

v_call: TRBV18
j_call: TRBJ2-7
clone_size: -
cdr3_aa: ASSPTGDEQY

v_call: TRBV5-1
j_call: TRBJ2-7
clone_size: -
cdr3_aa: ASSLNGDRAYEQY

v_call: TRBV20-1
j_call: TRBJ2-1
clone_size: -
cdr3_aa: SARVPGGGYNEQF

v_call: TRBV7-2
j_call: TRBJ2-3
clone_size: -
cdr3_aa: ASSLIPGGWGADTQY

v_call: TRBV7-3
j_call: TRBJ1-6
clone_size: -
cdr3_aa: ASSLLGAENNSPLH

v_call: TRBV15
j_call: TRBJ2-7
clone_size: -
cdr3_aa: AASRGNRLSSYEQY

v_call: TRBV7-2
j_call: TRBJ1-1
clone_size: -
cdr3_aa: ASSLDTSLNTEAF

v_call: TRBV6-1
j_call: TRBJ1-1
clone_size: -
cdr3_aa: ASSIRSSTEAF

v_call: TRBV5-6
j_call: TRBJ2-5
clone_size: -
cdr3_aa: ASSSTKQETQY

v_call: TRBV19
j_call: TRBJ1-2
clone_size: -
cdr3_aa: ASSMVGSSNYGYT

v_call: TRBV12-3/TRBV12-4
j_call: TRBJ1-2
clone_size: -
cdr3_aa: ASPPSGAYGYT

v_call: TRBV7-6
j_call: TRBJ2-1
clone_size: -
cdr3_aa: ASSLDNYEQF

v_call: TRBV20-1
j_call: TRBJ2-7
clone_size: -
cdr3_aa: SAEGQGAHEQY

v_call: TRBV6-1
j_call: TRBJ1-1
clone_size: -
cdr3_aa: ASSHGGERAF

v_call: TRBV27
j_call: TRBJ1-1
clone_size: few
cdr3_aa: ASSPPGRLNTEAF

v_call: TRBV20-1
j_call: TRBJ2-1
clone_size: -
cdr3_aa: SASGGAFYNEQF

v_call: TRBV30
j_call: TRBJ1-1
clone_size: -
cdr3_aa: AWSVLSGVTEAF

v_call: TRBV6-4
j_call: TRBJ1-2
clone_size: medium-sized
cdr3_aa: ASSDRGQGGDGYT

v_call: TRBV6-1
j_call: TRBJ2-2
clone_size: -
cdr3_aa: ASWRGGGAGELF

v_call: TRBV20-1
j_call: TRBJ2-4
clone_size: -
cdr3_aa: SAQTGAGSKNIQY

v_call: TRBV2
j_call: TRBJ1-3
clone_size: -
cdr3_aa: ASMGDPGNTIY

v_call: TRBV19
j_call: TRBJ1-5
clone_size: -
cdr3_aa: ASGQGAGNQPQH

v_call: TRBV10-3
j_call: TRBJ1-1
clone_size: -
cdr3_aa: AISDSPPKDTEAF

v_call: TRBV20-1
j_call: TRBJ2-1
clone_size: -
cdr3_aa: SARADYGEQF

v_call: TRBV15
j_call: TRBJ2-2
clone_size: -
cdr3_aa: ATSRELAGGPRAGELF

v_call: TRBV27
j_call: TRBJ1-2
clone_size: few
cdr3_aa: ASSRQGTTGYT

v_call: TRBV6-2/TRBV6-3
j_call: TRBJ2-5
clone_size: -
cdr3_aa: ASSYSGREKETQY

v_call: TRBV18
j_call: TRBJ2-2
clone_size: once
cdr3_aa: ASSPTLLAGANTGELF

v_call: TRBV7-2
j_call: TRBJ2-7
clone_size: few
cdr3_aa: ASSLGLGVWRGASEQY